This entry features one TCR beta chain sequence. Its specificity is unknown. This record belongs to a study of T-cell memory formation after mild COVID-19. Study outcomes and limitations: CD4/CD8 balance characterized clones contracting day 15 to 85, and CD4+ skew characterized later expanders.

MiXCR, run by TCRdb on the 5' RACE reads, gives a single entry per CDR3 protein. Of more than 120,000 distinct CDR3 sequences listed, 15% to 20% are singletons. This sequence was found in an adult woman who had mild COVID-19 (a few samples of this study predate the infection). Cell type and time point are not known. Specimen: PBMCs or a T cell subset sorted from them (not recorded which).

The DNA of the CDR3 is TGTGCCACCCTGGGGACGAACACCGGGGAGCTGTTTTTT. As protein: CATLGTNTGELFF. V gene TRBV24-1 combines with J gene TRBJ2-2, with D unclear. Germline V gives CDR1 KGHDR, CDR2 SFDVKD. The CDR3 spans 13 residues. Trimming took 9 bases from V and 0 from J, leaving 7 bases between them.